This T cell receptor (beta chain) is from a study of patients and donors after allogeneic stem cell transplantation. TCRdb analysed the RT-PCR reads with MiXCR anew, one entry per CDR3 protein. The sample carries about 960,000 distinct CDR3 sequences, over 15% recorded once. This clonotype has more than one count but fewer than ten. Germline loops: CDR1 LGHNA, CDR2 YSLEER. V lost 1 base to trimming and J lost 4 bases, with 13 bases between them. There are 15 residues in the CDR3. The specimen sequenced was blood, either unsorted or a sorted T cell fraction (not recorded which). The receptor was derived from a human donor who was either an allogeneic HSCT recipient or a stem cell or donor lymphocyte infusion donor (not recorded which). It is not recorded whose cells these are; they may come from a transplant donor. The chain recombines TRBV4-3 with TRBJ1-2, with unresolved D. The CDR3 bases are TGCGCCAGCAGCCAAGGAAACACCAGGACCTATGGCTACACCTTC. Residues: CASSQGNTRTYGYTF.